Shown below are 12 T cell receptor beta chains from a single sample sequenced in a study of blood T cells in healthy people across ages. A second PCR of roughly 7 to 11 cycles used a sample-barcoded 5' primer and a J-beta primer mix. From the 5' RACE reads, TCRdb called clonotypes with MiXCR, one entry per CDR3 protein. Of over a million distinct CDR3 sequences detected, roughly 40% appear once; the ten largest clones hold around 8%. Sample: blood. The receptors shown here come from a young woman in good health.

This chain connects TRBV10-3 to TRBJ2-7; the D gene is possibly TRBD1 (6 bases). This CDR3 contains 14 residues. Germline V gene sequence: CDR1 ENHRY, CDR2 SYGVKD. Trimming removed 1 base at V and 5 bases at J, with 12 bases between. The CDR3 protein is CAISEFQGSHEQYF. The DNA for the CDR3 is TGTGCCATCAGTGAGTTTCAGGGGTCCCACGAGCAGTACTTC.

This chain connects TRBV2 to TRBJ2-7; 9 bases are a match to TRBD2. The DNA matches TRBJ2-5 better at its end, which makes the J call doubtful. The CDR3 runs to 15 residues. Germline V gene lookup returns CDR1 SNHLY and CDR2 FYNNEI. The CDR3 loop is CASSEGISGGGTQYF. The DNA for the CDR3 is TGTGCCAGCAGTGAAGGAATTAGCGGGGGAGGGACCCAGTACTTC.

This clonotype was recorded a few times. The rearrangement uses TRBV20-1 and TRBJ2-3; D might be TRBD2 (5 bases). V shed 5 bases and J shed 2 bases, with 8 bases lying between them. CDR3 length equals 12 residues. In germline, CDR1 is DFQATT, CDR2 SNEGSKA (reference sequence). Here the CDR3 reads CSASDFTDTQYF. CDR3 coding DNA: TGCAGTGCTTCGGACTTCACAGATACGCAGTATTTT.

The chain combines TRBV7-9 with TRBJ2-1; 8 bases agree with TRBD1. CDR3 length: 14 residues. The V and J ends lost 4 bases and 9 bases, in that order; junction bases with no gene match: 8. Germline CDR1 and CDR2: SEHNR and FQNEAQ (reference sequence). This chain's CDR3 is CASSSKDRETEQFF. The CDR3 nucleotides read TGTGCCAGCAGCTCAAAGGACAGGGAGACTGAGCAGTTCTTC.

This chain joins TRBV29-1 and TRBJ2-7, with D uncertain. The germline CDR1 and CDR2 sequences are SQVTM and ANQGSEA. The CDR3 contains 12 residues. The ends were cut back, 0 bases at V and 4 bases at J, with 7 bases in the middle. CDR3 in DNA: TGCAGCGTTGAAGATGAAGGGTACGAGCAGTACTTC. Translating it yields CSVEDEGYEQYF.

J is TRBJ2-2 and V is TRBV7-2, with TRBD2 matching 13 bases. This CDR3 contains 19 residues. V gave up 5 bases and J gave up 5 bases; unmatched junction bases: 14. CDR1 is SGHTA and CDR2 is FQGNSA in the germline V gene. The CDR3 loop is CASSPRPGTSGRGTGELFF. Here the CDR3 DNA reads TGTGCCAGCAGCCCGCGACCGGGCACTAGCGGGAGGGGGACCGGGGAGCTGTTTTTT. Supplemented by reference TRBV7-2 and TRBJ2-2, the full variable domain reads GAGVSQSPSNKVTEKGKDVELRCDPISGHTALYWYRQSLGQGLEFLIYFQGNSAPDKSGLPSDRFSAERTGGSVSTLTIQRTQQEDSAVYLCASSPRPGTSGRGTGELFFGEGSRLTVL.

V and J are TRBV2 and TRBJ2-7; 9 bases line up with TRBD2. CDR3 length equals 14 residues. V dropped 6 bases and J dropped 3; count of bases not matched to a gene: 6. CDR1 is SNHLY, CDR2 FYNNEI, per germline. CDR3 DNA sequence: TGTGCCAGCAGAAATAGCGGGAGTAACTACGAGCAGTACTTC. This encodes CASRNSGSNYEQYF.

The rearrangement uses TRBV12-3 or TRBV12-4 and TRBJ1-4; D is unclear. The V and J ends lost 5 bases and 8 bases respectively, with 15 bases between them. The CDR3 extends over 14 amino acids. The CDR3 here is CASSLTTGGEKLFF. In DNA form, the CDR3 reads TGTGCCAGCAGTCTCACTACCGGAGGGGAAAAACTGTTTTTT.

This clonotype was seen more than once but under ten times. The rearrangement links TRBV20-1 to TRBJ1-1, with 9 bases that match TRBD1. From germline, CDR1 is DFQATT and CDR2 SNEGSKA (reference sequence). The CDR3 is 14 residues long. V dropped 3 bases and J dropped 4; count of bases not matched to a gene: 6. The CDR3 region is CSARGTGSSTEAFF. For the CDR3, the DNA is TGCAGTGCTAGGGGGACAGGGTCGAGCACTGAAGCTTTCTTT.

The chain uses TRBV12-3 or TRBV12-4 and TRBJ1-1; D is undetermined. The CDR3 contains 19 residues. Trimming pared 6 bases from V and 2 bases from J, leaving 28 bases between. The CDR3 nucleotides are TGTGCCAGCAGCGAAGCGAAGGGCCGATATTCGAGTGATAACACTGAAGCTTTCTTT. Protein product: CASSEAKGRYSSDNTEAFF.

The sample holds a few counts of this clonotype. J is TRBJ2-3 and V is TRBV10-3; a possible D gene is TRBD2 (7 bases). CDR3 length: 14 amino acids. Germline-derived CDR1 and CDR2 are ENHRY and SYGVKD. V was trimmed by 6 bases and J by 2 bases, leaving 12 bases between them. CDR3 loop: CAIRLGGATDTQYF. In DNA form, the CDR3 reads TGTGCCATCAGGCTTGGGGGGGCCACAGATACGCAGTATTTT.

The chain is built from TRBV11-2 and TRBJ1-2, with 12 bases aligning to TRBD1. The V gene end was trimmed by 5 bases and the J gene end by 7 bases; junction bases not matched to a gene: 8. CDR3 length equals 15 residues. Germline V gene data show CDR1 as SGHAT and CDR2 as FQNNGV. CDR3 sequence: CASSPRKGQGAGYTF. Here the CDR3 DNA reads TGTGCCAGCAGCCCAAGAAAGGGACAGGGGGCTGGCTACACCTTC.